This TCR beta chain stems from a study of blood T cell repertoires in COVID-19. The protocol was immunoSEQ multiplex PCR, while the TCRdb copy is restricted to in-frame clones and leaves out a portion. The sample holds some 510,000 clones, roughly 90% seen once. This clonotype was obtained from a woman aged 40-49 years who had recovered from COVID-19. The sequenced sample consisted of PBMCs or T cells enriched from blood (not recorded which).

The CDR3 loop reads CASSTGRGRGYTF. CDR3 sequence (DNA): TGTGCCAGCAGCACTGGACGGGGGAGAGGCTACACCTTC. J is TRBJ1-2 and V is TRBV27; possible D gene TRBD1, 5 bases. The CDR3 loop spans 13 amino acids. The germline V gene has CDR1 MNHEY and CDR2 SMNVEV (reference sequence). The ends were cut back, 6 bases at V and 8 bases at J, with 16 bases in the middle.